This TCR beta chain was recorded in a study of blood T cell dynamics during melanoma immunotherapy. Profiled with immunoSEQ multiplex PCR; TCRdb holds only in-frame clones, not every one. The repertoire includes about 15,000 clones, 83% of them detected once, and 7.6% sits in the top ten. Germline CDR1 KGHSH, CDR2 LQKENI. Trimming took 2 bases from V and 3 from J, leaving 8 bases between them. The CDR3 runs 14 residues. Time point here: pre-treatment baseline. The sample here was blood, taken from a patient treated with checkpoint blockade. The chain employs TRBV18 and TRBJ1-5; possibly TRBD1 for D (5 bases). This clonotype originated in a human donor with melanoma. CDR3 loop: CASSPTGNNQPQHF. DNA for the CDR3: TGTGCCAGCTCACCAACAGGAAACAATCAGCCCCAGCATTTT.